This TCR beta chain is from a study of radiation and T cells in renal cell carcinoma. Overall study findings and caveats: In blood, top tumor clones expanded by 2 weeks, shrinking by 4. No pretreatment tumor biopsies were available for baseline clonotypes.

About this clone: The antigen is not known.

CDR3 length: 16 amino acids. J gave up 5 bases and V 10 bases, and 12 bases lay outside the gene matches. In germline, CDR1 is ENHRY, CDR2 SYGVKD. Assay: immunoSEQ multiplex PCR; the TCRdb copy retains only in-frame clones and omits some. The sample carries about 170,000 clones, 88% recorded once. The time point was: blood 4 weeks post-SBRT, at nephrectomy. Stated treatment: 15 Gy SBRT to primary tumor, nephrectomy 4 weeks later. Blood was sampled at baseline, 2 weeks and 4 weeks after SBRT. The patient's renal cell carcinoma had clear cell pathology. The receptor was isolated from a woman aged 50 to 60 with renal cell carcinoma. The gene calls are TRBV10-3 and TRBJ2-5; the match to TRBD2 covers 14 bases. This sample comprised blood, obtained from a patient whose treatment included radiotherapy and nephrectomy. The CDR3: CATGLAGDIAKETQYF. The CDR3 coding sequence is TGTGCCACGGGACTAGCGGGGGATATTGCGAAGGAGACCCAGTACTTC.